The entry below describes one T cell receptor (beta chain). Its antigen has not been determined. No base qualities exist here, and no much larger clone lies one base off it. Collaborating institutions collected whole blood in K2EDTA tubes following their own protocols. Collaborator samples were shipped for TCRbeta analysis as frozen whole blood, isolated PBMCs, or DNA extracted from either sample type. The data belong to a study of blood T cell repertoires in COVID-19 (dated by TCRdb to the early 2020s). Study-level background: Samples from collaborators originated in the United States, Italy and Spain and spanned both the acute and convalescent phases of COVID-19. The repertoires were released in a freely available public database intended as a resource for research on the immune response to SARS-CoV-2. The material from the prospective study consisted of cDNA or gDNA derived from T cells, B-cell-depleted T cells, or PBMCs. The dataset comprised deeply sampled blood TCRbeta repertoires from subjects exposed to, actively infected with, or recovered from COVID-19. Sample metadata almost always included a de-identified subject ID, COVID-19 status, age in years and sex. The samples were drawn from the first 160 participants of the ongoing ImmuneRACE study and from more than 1,000 subjects provided by 6 global collaborators. Where available, HLA class I and class II types were taken from metadata supplied by the sample provider and were not determined by assay-based typing.

The CDR3 runs 15 residues from the cysteine to the phenylalanine. The read is trimmed to its CDR3 DNA, 45 bases read in frame from base 1. Clipping removes 4 bases from V and 4 bases from J, with 6 as the unmatched junction base count. The germline V gene sets CDR1 to SGHAT and CDR2 to FQNNGV. TCRbeta CDR3 regions were amplified from genomic DNA by means of the immunoSEQ Assay, a bias-controlled multiplex PCR. On the authors' methods: Within the assay, amplification of reference gene primers was used to estimate how many nucleated cells each sample contained. Sequence reads were collapsed and filtered to measure the absolute abundance of every unique TCRbeta CDR3 rearrangement. For each sample, productive Simpson clonality was calculated as the square root of Simpson's diversity index over productive rearrangements. Here the immuneACCESS table is served through TCRdb, limited to in-frame sequences with V and J called. Missing clones are a known gap in these copies; in checked studies unresolved V genes cover under half, and the rest lacks a known reason. V, J and clone size were drawn from that table, and D and trimming were deduced from the DNA. For this sample there are 100,000 to 150,000 clones; around 85% appear just once. 16% of the sample lies in the top ten.

Points the paper makes about the study in general: How much clinical and demographic metadata was included differed by source and by participant, and the metadata was provided uncurated.

The rearranged chain carries TRBV11-2 and TRBJ2-1; a stretch of 8 junction bases matches TRBD1. The TCR originated in a woman aged 50 to 65 with acute or convalescent COVID-19. The sequenced material came from peripheral blood. The nucleotide sequence is TGTGCCAGCAGCTGGGAAGGACAGGGATACAATGAGCAGTTCTTC. Its protein is CASSWEGQGYNEQFF. Full variable domain (CDR3 extended with the reference TRBV11-2 and TRBJ2-1 proteins): EAGVAQSPRYKIIEKRQSVAFWCNPISGHATLYWYQQILGQGPKLLIQFQNNGVVDDSQLPKDRFSAERLKGVDSTLKIQPAKLEDSAVYLCASSWEGQGYNEQFFGPGTRLTVL.